Presented here are 9 T cell receptor beta chains from one specimen sequenced in a study of blood T cells in healthy people across ages. Combining a sample-barcoded 5' primer with a J-beta primer mix, a second PCR ran for roughly 7 to 12 cycles. TCRdb processed the 5' RACE reads anew with MiXCR; each CDR3 protein has one entry. The sample gives more than 500,000 distinct CDR3 sequences, 27% of which show up once; around a sixth is in the top ten. The sample consisted of blood. Receptor source: a woman in her 70s in good health.

This clonotype appeared a few times. The V and J genes are TRBV29-1 and TRBJ2-3; TRBD1 aligns across 10 bases. CDR1 and CDR2 (germline): SQVTM, ANQGSEA. The CDR3 totals 15 residues. J was trimmed by 6 bases and V by 1 base; bases with no gene match: 7. Here the CDR3 reads CSVEGDRGGLDTQYF. The CDR3 coding sequence is TGCAGCGTTGAAGGGGACAGGGGAGGGTTGGATACGCAGTATTTT.

This chain connects TRBV3-1 to TRBJ2-4; tentatively, D is TRBD2 (6 bases). V lost 4 bases and J lost 1, with 23 bases in between. The CDR3 totals 19 residues. CDR1 is LGHDT, CDR2 YNNKEL, per germline (reference sequence). This chain's CDR3 is CASSRSSRITRGAKNIQYF. CDR3 DNA: TGTGCCAGCAGCCGATCATCACGGATAACCCGGGGGGCCAAAAACATTCAGTACTTC.

The chain links TRBV5-1 to TRBJ1-1; D remains ambiguous. The germline V and J ends were trimmed by 3 bases and 6 bases, with 18 bases remaining between them. The germline V gene encodes CDR1 SGHRS and CDR2 YFSETQ. This CDR3 has 15 amino acids. The CDR3: CASSSLGQVLAEAFF. Written as DNA, the CDR3 is TGCGCCAGCAGCTCCCTTGGGCAGGTCCTGGCTGAAGCTTTCTTT.

There are a few counts of this clonotype. The chain links TRBV3-1 to TRBJ2-7; 7 bases are a match to TRBD2. The germline V gene has CDR1 LGHDT and CDR2 YNNKEL (reference sequence). The CDR3 loop spans 13 amino acids. V lost 0 bases to trimming and J lost 11 bases; unmatched junction nucleotides: 7. The CDR3 nucleotides are TGTGCCAGCAGCCAAGATCCGGGGGGACTTAAGTACTTC. It translates to CASSQDPGGLKYF.

The CDR3 coding sequence is TGTGCCAGCAGTTATTACAGGGGGCCGCAAAACTATGGCTACACCTTC. It codes for CASSYYRGPQNYGYTF. The chain combines TRBV6-5 with TRBJ1-2, with 9 bases identical to TRBD1. The CDR3 sequence is 16 residues long. V gave up 3 bases and J gave up 2 bases; unmatched junction bases: 7. Germline CDR1 and CDR2: MNHEY and SVGAGI.

V is TRBV20-1 and J is TRBJ2-3, with D perhaps matching TRBD2 (6 bases). CDR1 DFQATT and CDR2 SNEGSKA come from the germline V gene (reference sequence). The CDR3 contains 15 residues. Trimming pared 7 bases from V and 0 bases from J, leaving 17 bases between. The CDR3 DNA reads TGCAGTGTGCAACTAGCAGCAACTAGCACAGATACGCAGTATTTT. It yields the protein CSVQLAATSTDTQYF.

This clonotype has a handful of counts. CDR3 region: CASSLTTSFGANVLTF. In DNA form, the CDR3 reads TGTGCCAGCAGCTTAACAACTAGCTTTGGGGCCAACGTCCTGACTTTC. The chain carries TRBV7-3 and TRBJ2-6; maybe TRBD2 (6 bases). The CDR3 totals 16 residues. CDR1 SGHTA and CDR2 FQGTGA come from the germline V gene. V lost 0 bases, J lost 3 bases, and 9 bases lay in between.

In this sample, this clonotype turned up a few times. The chain couples TRBV7-3 to TRBJ2-5; D remains ambiguous. The germline V gene encodes CDR1 SGHTA and CDR2 FQGTGA. This CDR3 contains 15 residues. V was cut by 2 bases and J by 1 base, with 11 bases left in between. The CDR3 bases are TGTGCCAGCAGCTTAGTCGCGGACCTCCAAGAGACCCAGTACTTC. Its translation is CASSLVADLQETQYF.

The CDR3 nucleotides read TGTGCCAGCAGCTCTACAGGGGCGAGCACTGAAGCTTTCTTT. It encodes CASSSTGASTEAFF. J is TRBJ1-1 and V is TRBV7-9; 7 nucleotides agree with TRBD1. This CDR3 region has 14 residues. V lost 4 bases to trimming and J lost 4 bases; unmatched junction nucleotides: 6. The germline V gene has CDR1 SEHNR and CDR2 FQNEAQ (reference sequence).